Listed below are T cell receptor beta chains from one sample, sequenced in a study of early T cells in non-severe SARS-CoV-2 infection. Each CDR3 protein gets one entry after TCRdb re-called the 5' RACE reads with MiXCR. The sample lists around 57,000 distinct CDR3 sequences, 9.5% to 15% seen once, with 4.4% in the top ten. Sequencing used whole blood. These receptors were taken from an adult who was a healthcare worker with PCR-confirmed SARS-CoV-2 infection or an uninfected control (not recorded which). CDR3s include the opening cysteine and the closing phenylalanine or tryptophan. The D gene is left open where the match is weak. Size values are once, few and many counts, or a class for expanded clones, and some rows have none.

V	size	J	length	D	CDR3	DNA
TRBV10-3	.	TRBJ2-2	13	.	CATMDSYAGELFF	TGTGCCACCATGGACTCATACGCCGGGGAGCTGTTTTTT
TRBV20-1	few	TRBJ1-1	12	.	CSARLSQREAFF	TGCAGTGCTAGGTTGTCACAGCGTGAAGCTTTCTTT
TRBV5-1	.	TRBJ2-3	13	.	CASTKDRTDTQYF	TGCGCCAGCACGAAGGACCGCACAGATACGCAGTATTTT
TRBV4-1	many	TRBJ2-1	15	TRBD2	CASSQTQLAGNEQFF	TGCGCCAGCAGCCAGACCCAACTAGCGGGCAATGAGCAGTTCTTC
TRBV6-5	.	TRBJ2-6	16	.	CASSYSPRAGANVLTF	TGTGCCAGCAGTTACTCCCCCAGGGCTGGGGCCAACGTCCTGACTTTC
TRBV25-1	many	TRBJ1-3	14	TRBD1	CASSRDSAGNTIYF	TGTGCCAGCTCACGGGACAGCGCTGGAAACACCATATATTTT
TRBV3-1	.	TRBJ2-7	14	TRBD1	CASSQRQGAYEQYF	TGTGCCAGCAGCCAGAGACAGGGGGCCTACGAGCAGTACTTC
TRBV7-8	few	TRBJ2-5	13	.	CASSSGRQETQYF	TGTGCCAGCAGTTCGGGACGCCAAGAGACCCAGTACTTC
TRBV20-1	.	TRBJ1-1	12	.	CSATTPNTEAFF	TGCAGTGCAACTACACCGAACACTGAAGCTTTCTTT
TRBV7-9	.	TRBJ2-5	16	.	CASSLTGTWAIETQYF	TGTGCCAGCAGCCTGACCGGGACATGGGCGATCGAGACCCAGTACTTC
TRBV6-1	many	TRBJ2-7	17	TRBD1	CASSEEEYLTGSYEQYF	TGTGCCAGCAGTGAAGAGGAATACTTGACAGGGTCCTACGAGCAGTACTTC
TRBV28	many	TRBJ1-4	16	TRBD1	CASSSGQVVPNEKLFF	TGTGCCAGCAGTTCGGGACAGGTCGTACCTAATGAAAAACTGTTTTTT
TRBV28	.	TRBJ1-2	13	TRBD1	CAIAGGTGHGYTF	TGTGCCATTGCAGGCGGGACAGGGCATGGCTACACCTTC
TRBV5-1	.	TRBJ1-1	14	TRBD1	CASSLVDRQGKAFF	TGCGCCAGCAGCTTGGTCGATAGACAGGGGAAAGCTTTCTTT
TRBV20-1	many	TRBJ2-1	16	.	CSARDMNHRAYNEQFF	TGCAGTGCTAGAGATATGAACCACCGAGCCTACAATGAGCAGTTCTTC
TRBV28	.	TRBJ2-1	16	.	CASSSPGPPMNNEQFF	TGTGCCAGCAGCTCTCCCGGGCCCCCCATGAATAATGAGCAGTTCTTC
TRBV6-5	.	TRBJ1-6	18	.	CASSYGLPRAGNNSPLHF	TGTGCCAGCAGTTACGGGCTGCCGCGGGCAGGCAATAATTCACCCCTCCACTTT
TRBV10-2	few	TRBJ2-7	16	.	CASSESTGFETYEQYF	TGCGCCAGCAGTGAGTCAACAGGGTTTGAGACCTACGAGCAGTACTTC
TRBV18	many	TRBJ2-5	14	TRBD1	CASSATGAGETQYF	TGTGCCAGCTCAGCGACAGGGGCCGGAGAGACCCAGTACTTC
TRBV7-9	.	TRBJ2-7	15	TRBD2	CASSLVLAGPREQYF	TGTGCCAGCAGCTTAGTCCTAGCGGGTCCGCGGGAGCAGTACTTC
TRBV6-2/TRBV6-3	few	TRBJ2-4	11	.	CASTMGDIQYF	TGTGCCAGCACCATGGGGGACATTCAGTACTTC
TRBV7-2	few	TRBJ1-2	16	TRBD1	CASSLNRQGYNYGYTF	TGTGCCAGCAGCTTGAATAGACAGGGATATAACTATGGCTACACCTTC
TRBV10-1	many	TRBJ1-1	19	.	CASSGSQLKRGVTNTEAFF	TGCGCCAGCAGTGGGTCTCAATTGAAGCGGGGGGTGACGAACACTGAAGCTTTCTTT
TRBV20-1	.	TRBJ2-3	15	.	CSASRTPSSTDTQYF	TGCAGTGCATCTCGTACTCCCTCTAGCACAGATACGCAGTATTTT
TRBV7-6	many	TRBJ2-6	16	.	CASSVGQNSGANVLTF	TGTGCCAGCAGCGTCGGACAGAACTCTGGGGCCAACGTCCTGACTTTC
TRBV18	many	TRBJ2-1	16	.	CASSPPESGAYNEQFF	TGTGCCAGCTCACCACCGGAGTCGGGTGCCTACAATGAGCAGTTCTTC
TRBV11-2	.	TRBJ2-1	12	.	CASSPPSQKQFF	TGTGCCAGCAGCCCCCCTTCACAGAAGCAGTTCTTC
TRBV5-1	many	TRBJ1-1	17	.	CASSLDQRQSSNTEAFF	TGCGCCAGCAGCTTGGATCAGCGACAGAGCTCGAACACTGAAGCTTTCTTT
TRBV5-6	.	TRBJ2-7	12	.	CASSLAIGEQYF	TGTGCCAGCAGCTTGGCGATAGGCGAGCAGTACTTC
TRBV4-1	few	TRBJ2-5	14	.	CASSLRTPLETQYF	TGCGCCAGCAGCCTTAGGACACCCCTAGAGACCCAGTACTTC
TRBV10-3	few	TRBJ2-2	14	.	CAISDYRSTGELFF	TGTGCCATCAGTGATTATCGGAGCACCGGGGAGCTGTTTTTT
TRBV7-9	few	TRBJ1-6	14	TRBD1	CASSKGQLPHPLHF	TGTGCCAGCAGCAAGGGACAGTTACCTCACCCCCTCCACTTT
TRBV6-2/TRBV6-3	many	TRBJ2-1	15	.	CASSYGGAGYNEQFF	TGTGCCAGCAGTTACGGCGGGGCGGGGTACAATGAGCAGTTCTTC
TRBV6-1	few	TRBJ1-5	13	.	CASSERGYQPQHF	TGTGCCAGCAGTGAACGTGGGTACCAGCCCCAGCATTTT
TRBV5-1	many	TRBJ2-3	19	TRBD2	CASSLEYGTSGSNSVTQYF	TGCGCCAGCAGCTTGGAGTACGGGACTAGCGGGAGTAACTCGGTTACGCAGTATTTT
TRBV20-1	.	TRBJ2-1	15	.	CSASPDTSYYNEQFF	TGCAGTGCTAGCCCGGACACCAGCTACTACAATGAGCAGTTCTTC
TRBV5-1	many	TRBJ2-7	14	TRBD1	CASSPGTGNYEQYF	TGCGCCAGCAGCCCTGGGACAGGGAACTACGAGCAGTACTTC
TRBV27	many	TRBJ1-5	14	TRBD1	CASRRDRGNQPQHF	TGTGCCAGCAGAAGGGACAGGGGCAATCAGCCCCAGCATTTT
TRBV5-1	many	TRBJ2-1	15	.	CASFREPTADNEQFF	TGCGCCAGCTTCCGGGAGCCTACCGCGGACAATGAGCAGTTCTTC
TRBV7-2	.	TRBJ1-1	12	.	CASSSSGTSAFF	TGTGCCAGCAGCTCGAGCGGGACGTCGGCTTTCTTT
TRBV2	.	TRBJ2-1	15	TRBD2	CASSVLAGSYNEQFF	TGTGCCAGCAGCGTACTAGCGGGGTCCTACAATGAGCAGTTCTTC
TRBV11-2	many	TRBJ2-7	15	.	CASSPGPGHSYEQYF	TGTGCCAGCAGCCCCGGACCGGGACACTCCTACGAGCAGTACTTC
TRBV30	once	TRBJ1-1	12	TRBD1	CAWSPGQDKAFF	TGTGCCTGGAGTCCCGGACAGGATAAAGCTTTCTTT
TRBV18	many	TRBJ2-1	11	.	CASSVGNEQFF	TGTGCCAGCTCAGTCGGCAATGAGCAGTTCTTC
TRBV18	many	TRBJ2-3	11	.	CASSPGDTQYF	TGTGCCAGCTCACCAGGGGATACGCAGTATTTT
TRBV6-1	many	TRBJ1-3	14	.	CASRVDDSGNTIYF	TGTGCCAGCAGAGTGGACGACTCTGGAAACACCATATATTTT
TRBV14	.	TRBJ2-2	15	.	CASSQDWTYTGELFF	TGTGCCAGCAGCCAAGATTGGACCTACACCGGGGAGCTGTTTTTT
TRBV5-1	many	TRBJ1-2	15	TRBD1	CASSQGGTGSYGYTF	TGCGCCAGCAGCCAAGGAGGGACAGGGTCCTATGGCTACACCTTC
TRBV28	many	TRBJ1-2	13	.	CASTKGGAYGYTF	TGTGCCAGCACCAAAGGTGGAGCGTATGGCTACACCTTC
TRBV20-1	.	TRBJ2-7	11	TRBD2	CSAALATEQYF	TGCAGTGCGGCACTAGCGACCGAGCAGTACTTC
TRBV20-1	.	TRBJ2-7	14	TRBD2	CSAYLAGVISEQYF	TGCAGTGCCTATCTAGCGGGAGTCATTTCCGAGCAGTACTTC
TRBV12-3/TRBV12-4	many	TRBJ2-1	14	TRBD2	CASRGTSEYNEQFF	TGTGCCAGCAGGGGGACTAGCGAGTACAATGAGCAGTTCTTC
TRBV11-3	many	TRBJ2-1	18	TRBD1	CASSLDQSGTGSYNEQFF	TGTGCCAGCAGCTTAGACCAATCCGGGACAGGGTCCTACAATGAGCAGTTCTTC
TRBV18	few	TRBJ2-1	13	.	CASSPPSLNEQFF	TGTGCCAGCTCACCACCAAGCCTGAATGAGCAGTTCTTC